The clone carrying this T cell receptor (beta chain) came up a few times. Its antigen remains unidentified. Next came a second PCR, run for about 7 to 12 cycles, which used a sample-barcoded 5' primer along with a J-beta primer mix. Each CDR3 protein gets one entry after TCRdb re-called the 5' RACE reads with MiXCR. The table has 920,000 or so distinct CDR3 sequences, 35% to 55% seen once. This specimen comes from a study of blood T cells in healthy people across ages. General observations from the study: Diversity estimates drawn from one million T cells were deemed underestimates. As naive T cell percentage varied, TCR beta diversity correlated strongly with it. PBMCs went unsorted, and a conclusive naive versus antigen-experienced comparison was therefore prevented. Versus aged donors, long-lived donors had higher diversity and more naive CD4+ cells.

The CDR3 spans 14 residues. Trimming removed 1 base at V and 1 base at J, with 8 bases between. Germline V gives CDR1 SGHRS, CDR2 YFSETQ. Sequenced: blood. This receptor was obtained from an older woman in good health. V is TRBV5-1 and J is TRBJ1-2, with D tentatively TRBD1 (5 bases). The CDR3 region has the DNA TGCGCCAGCAGCTTGTGGACATATAACTATGGCTACACCTTC. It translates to CASSLWTYNYGYTF.